One and the same sample provided the 14 T cell receptor beta chains below, sequenced in a study of T cells in Graves' hyperthyroidism and ophthalmopathy. RNA transcripts were the template for amplifying TCR beta CDR3 regions. The TCR CDR3 first-round RT-PCR relied on the HTBI primer set. TCRdb called the multiplex PCR reads again in MiXCR, with one record for every CDR3 protein. The data show about 360,000 distinct CDR3 sequences, about 13% seen once. Sequencing was done on a sample of blood. These TCRs come from a woman aged 18-29 years with Graves' hyperthyroidism.

This clonotype was picked up many times. V and J are TRBV12-3 or TRBV12-4 and TRBJ2-5, with D unclear. V lost 3 bases, J lost 5 bases, and 10 bases lay in between. The CDR3 consists of 13 residues. The CDR3: CASSLTLGETQYF. Here the CDR3 DNA reads TGTGCCAGCAGTTTGACCTTGGGGGAGACCCAGTACTTC.

This clonotype was seen many times. The chain couples TRBV29-1 to TRBJ2-5; D assignment may be TRBD1 or TRBD2 (5 bases each). CDR1 is SQVTM and CDR2 is ANQGSEA in the germline V gene. V lost 5 bases and J lost 1, with 11 bases in between. CDR3 size: 13 residues. The CDR3 nucleotides read TGCAGCGTTTTAAGGGGACCCCAAGAGACCCAGTACTTC. Translating it yields CSVLRGPQETQYF.

V and J are TRBV11-2 and TRBJ1-1; no clear D gene. V lost 5 bases and J 0 bases, leaving 13 bases between the germline ends. CDR1 SGHAT and CDR2 FQNNGV come from the germline V gene. The CDR3 consists of 15 residues. The CDR3 DNA is TGTGCCAGCAGCCTTATTGGAAGCATGAACACTGAAGCTTTCTTT. Protein sequence: CASSLIGSMNTEAFF.

Comments on this clonotype: This sequence may be a read error, since a much larger clone differs from it by one base. V and J are TRBV19 and TRBJ2-1; 8 bases line up with TRBD2. The CDR3 has 13 residues. CDR1 is LNHDA and CDR2 is SQIVND in the germline V gene (reference sequence). V lost 6 bases to trimming and J lost 11 bases; unmatched junction nucleotides: 9. CDR3 region: CASRRSGRLKQFF. CDR3 bases: TGTGCCAGTAGACGGAGCGGGAGATTAAAGCAGTTCTTC.

The sample holds many counts of this clonotype. The rearrangement joins TRBV5-1 to TRBJ2-7; 8 bases align to TRBD2. The CDR3 extends over 17 amino acids. The V gene end was trimmed by 0 bases and the J gene end by 2 bases; junction bases not matched to a gene: 10. The germline V gene has CDR1 SGHRS and CDR2 YFSETQ. The CDR3 is CASSLVFEGLGTYEQYF. The CDR3 DNA reads as TGCGCCAGCAGCTTGGTGTTCGAGGGACTAGGGACCTACGAGCAGTACTTC. The variable domain in full, with the rest retrieved from reference TRBV5-1 and TRBJ2-7, is KAGVTQTPRYLIKTRGQQVTLSCSPISGHRSVSWYQQTPGQGLQFLFEYFSETQRNKGNFPGRFSGRQFSNSRSEMNVSTLELGDSALYLCASSLVFEGLGTYEQYFGPGTRLTVT.

This clonotype has ten or more counts. This rearrangement joins TRBV20-1 to TRBJ1-2; D unresolved. The CDR3 length is 13 residues. The V and J ends lost 5 bases and 8 bases respectively, with 18 bases between them. CDR1 is DFQATT, CDR2 SNEGSKA, per germline (reference sequence). For the CDR3, the DNA is TGCAGTGCTGGGCGGACGGATGGGGTGGGCTACACCTTC. Residues: CSAGRTDGVGYTF.

This clonotype occurred a few times. This may be a read error, as it is one base from a much larger clone. The chain employs TRBV20-1 and TRBJ2-2; TRBD2 is a possible D gene (5 bases). Germline CDR1 reads DFQATT; CDR2 reads SNEGSKA (reference sequence). This CDR3 comprises 13 residues. CDR3: CSAFTVNTGELLF. CDR3 coding DNA: TGCAGTGCTTTTACTGTGAACACCGGGGAGCTGTTGTTT.

This clonotype was detected many times. The chain joins TRBV7-3 to TRBJ2-1, with TRBD2 matching over 13 bases. Losses at the gene ends were 5 bases for V and 10 bases for J; bases not matched to a gene: 5. Germline assignment: CDR1 SGHTA and CDR2 FQGTGA. The CDR3 is 14 amino acids. The CDR3: CASSPTSGRNEQFF. The CDR3 DNA sequence: TGTGCCAGCAGCCCGACTAGCGGGAGGAACGAGCAGTTCTTC.

This clonotype was found many times. The chain carries TRBV29-1 and TRBJ1-2; D is unresolved. Trimming removed 3 bases from V and 2 bases from J, with 7 bases in between. CDR3 length: 12 residues. Germline V lookup: CDR1 SQVTM, CDR2 ANQGSEA. The CDR3 reads CSVEGNNYGYTF. In DNA form, the CDR3 reads TGCAGCGTTGAGGGAAACAACTATGGCTACACCTTC.

This clonotype was counted at least ten times. This CDR3 reads CASSPLEGGQYF. The CDR3 nucleotides read TGTGCCAGCAGCCCCCTGGAGGGCGGGCAGTACTTC. This rearrangement joins TRBV7-2 to TRBJ2-7; D is possibly TRBD2 (6 bases). This CDR3 has 12 residues. V dropped 5 bases and J dropped 9 bases, with 14 bases sitting between them. Germline CDR1 is SGHTA and CDR2 is FQGNSA.

Many counts were recorded for this clonotype. CDR3 in DNA: TGTGCCAGCAGCTTGACCTTAGATTCTGGGGCCAACGTCCTGACTTTC. Its translation is CASSLTLDSGANVLTF. The chain uses TRBV5-8 and TRBJ2-6, with unresolved D. The V end lost 1 base, the J end lost 1 base, and 9 bases lay between the germline ends. The CDR3 has 16 residues. Looked up from germline, CDR1 is SGHTS and CDR2 is YDEGEE.

In this sample, this clonotype turned up many times. As DNA, the CDR3 is TGTGCCTGGACGGGGACAGCTTGGAACACTGAAGCTTTCTTT. Its translation is CAWTGTAWNTEAFF. The chain carries TRBV30 and TRBJ1-1; TRBD1 agrees at 7 bases. Per germline, CDR1 GTSNPN and CDR2 SVGIG (reference sequence). The CDR3 totals 14 residues. The J segment lost 1 base and the V segment lost 4 bases, leaving 6 bases of the junction unmatched.

This clonotype was seen once. This may come from a read error, since a much larger clone is one base off. The gene calls are TRBV24-1 and TRBJ2-3, with D perhaps given as TRBD1 or TRBD2 (5 bases each). Per the germline V gene, CDR1 is KGHDR and CDR2 is SFDVKD. V lost 5 bases and J 4 bases, leaving 12 bases between the germline ends. The length of the CDR3 is 14 residues. This chain's CDR3 is CATSGHGAADTQYF. As DNA, the CDR3 is TGTGCCACCAGTGGTCACGGGGCCGCAGATACGCAGTATTTT.

The sample holds many counts of this clonotype. V gene TRBV7-2 combines with J gene TRBJ1-5; D remains ambiguous. CDR3 length: 15 amino acids. Trimming removed 0 bases at V and 1 base at J, with 7 bases between. CDR1 and CDR2 (germline): SGHTA, FQGNSA. CDR3 coding DNA: TGTGCCAGCAGCTTAGCTAGGTTAAGCAATCAGCCCCAGCATTTT. It specifies CASSLARLSNQPQHF.